This T cell receptor beta chain was captured by sequencing in a study of read filtering for tumor transcriptome and immune sequencing. Study findings and constraints: Approximately 77% of IR-seq clonotypes had a single read, yet these held approximately 4% of reads.

Molecular barcoded adaptors covering alpha/delta and beta/gamma chains were used on roughly 400 ng RNA. TCRdb used MiXCR to reprocess the reads, holding one entry per CDR3 protein. The sample comprises 90,000 to 95,000 distinct CDR3 sequences, roughly 21% of which are singletons, and 10% to 12% rests with the top ten. At the time of active disease, bone marrow was collected from every patient. CDR3 size: 21 residues. V was clipped by 2 bases and J by 6 bases; unmatched bases: 18. This clonotype was seen at least ten times. Its antigen is unknown. The chain uses TRBV12-3 or TRBV12-4 and TRBJ2-1; 14 bases agree with TRBD2. Sequenced: a population of CD138-negative cells sorted from bone marrow. The sequence was collected from a donor at least 40 years old with multiple myeloma. CDR3 nucleotide sequence: TGTGCCAGCAGTTTATGGGGTCGAGGACTAGCGGGGGGACTCCAAGCCAATGAGCAGTTCTTC. Translating it yields CASSLWGRGLAGGLQANEQFF.